This entry is about one T cell receptor beta chain. In the original processing: Reference gene primer amplification gave nucleated cell count estimates. Sequenced by immunoSEQ multiplex PCR; TCRdb stores in-frame clones only, minus some. V, J and clone size derive from that table, while D and trimming were established from the DNA sequence. The sample holds 40,000 to 50,000 clones, more than 75% seen once. The data were taken from a study of blood T cell repertoires in COVID-19. Study at large: Samples came from the United States, Italy and Spain, spanning acute and convalescent COVID-19. T cells, B-cell-depleted T cells, or PBMCs supplied cDNA or gDNA.

Losses at the gene ends were 0 bases for V and 0 bases for J; bases not matched to a gene: 2. The germline V gene has CDR1 SGHTS and CDR2 YDEGEE. This CDR3 contains 15 residues. The specimen sequenced was peripheral blood. This clonotype originated in a human donor in a cohort sampled during active COVID-19. The chain is built from TRBV5-8 and TRBJ2-5; the match to TRBD1 covers 7 bases. DNA for the CDR3: TGTGCCAGCAGCTTGGGACAGGGACACCAAGAGACCCAGTACTTC. Protein sequence: CASSLGQGHQETQYF.